This is a list of T cell receptor beta chains from one sample in a study of T cell changes during pregnancy in multiple sclerosis. The method was immunoSEQ multiplex PCR; TCRdb's version includes in-frame clones alone and lacks a portion of them. In the table there are about 93,000 clones, over 80% of which are singletons. Source: peripheral blood, taken after pregnancy. These receptors all come from a female donor with multiple sclerosis, enrolled in a pregnancy study. The CDR3 runs from the conserved cysteine through the conserved F or W. The order of the fields is clone size, D gene, J gene, V gene, CDR3 protein, CDR3 DNA. D genes are given only for firm matches. A row's size may be missing; if present it is once, few, many or a size class.

clone size: NA
D gene: NA
J gene: TRBJ1-6
V gene: TRBV9
CDR3 protein: CAHRRGIGNSPLHF
CDR3 DNA: TGTGCCCATCGGCGCGGGATCGGTAATTCACCCCTCCACTTT

clone size: NA
D gene: NA
J gene: TRBJ1-3
V gene: TRBV28
CDR3 protein: CASSLGGYSGNTIYF
CDR3 DNA: TGTGCCAGCAGTTTGGGGGGGTACTCTGGAAACACCATATATTTT

clone size: NA
D gene: TRBD1
J gene: TRBJ2-3
V gene: TRBV6-5
CDR3 protein: CASSQGQGPTDTQYF
CDR3 DNA: TGTGCCAGCAGTCAAGGACAGGGACCCACAGATACGCAGTATTTT

clone size: NA
D gene: TRBD2
J gene: TRBJ2-7
V gene: TRBV28
CDR3 protein: CASSLTGGSDEQYF
CDR3 DNA: TGTGCCAGCAGTCTCACCGGCGGGAGTGACGAGCAGTACTTC

clone size: NA
D gene: NA
J gene: TRBJ2-2
V gene: TRBV18
CDR3 protein: CASSPPGTSPAGELFF
CDR3 DNA: TGTGCCAGCTCACCACCGGGGACATCCCCGGCCGGGGAGCTGTTTTTT

clone size: NA
D gene: TRBD1
J gene: TRBJ2-2
V gene: TRBV5-1
CDR3 protein: CASSPRDSPLFGELFF
CDR3 DNA: TGCGCCAGCAGCCCAAGGGACAGCCCATTGTTCGGGGAGCTGTTTTTT

clone size: NA
D gene: NA
J gene: TRBJ1-1
V gene: TRBV27
CDR3 protein: CASSWGVILGRMNTEAFF
CDR3 DNA: TGTGCCAGCAGTTGGGGGGTTATTCTAGGACGGATGAACACTGAAGCTTTCTTT

clone size: once
D gene: NA
J gene: TRBJ2-7
V gene: TRBV5-6
CDR3 protein: CASSLFYEQYF
CDR3 DNA: TGTGCCAGCAGCCTTTTCTACGAGCAGTACTTC

clone size: few
D gene: TRBD1
J gene: TRBJ1-5
V gene: TRBV2
CDR3 protein: CASTADRANQPQHF
CDR3 DNA: TGTGCCAGCACTGCCGACAGGGCCAATCAGCCCCAGCATTTT

clone size: once
D gene: NA
J gene: TRBJ1-1
V gene: TRBV9
CDR3 protein: CASSVGNKNTEAFF
CDR3 DNA: TGTGCCAGCAGCGTAGGCAACAAGAACACTGAAGCTTTCTTT

clone size: NA
D gene: TRBD2
J gene: TRBJ2-5
V gene: TRBV27
CDR3 protein: CASSSRTSGGAGETQYF
CDR3 DNA: TGTGCCAGCAGTTCCCGAACTAGCGGGGGGGCCGGGGAGACCCAGTACTTC

clone size: NA
D gene: TRBD2
J gene: TRBJ2-1
V gene: TRBV11-3
CDR3 protein: CASSLFSTSGNNEQFF
CDR3 DNA: TGTGCCAGCAGCTTATTCTCGACTAGCGGTAACAATGAGCAGTTCTTC

clone size: NA
D gene: TRBD2
J gene: TRBJ2-2
V gene: TRBV2
CDR3 protein: CASSVGTTNTGELFF
CDR3 DNA: TGTGCCAGCAGTGTGGGGACTACTAACACCGGGGAGCTGTTTTTT

clone size: NA
D gene: TRBD1
J gene: TRBJ1-1
V gene: TRBV7-8
CDR3 protein: CASSLSVGTGLTEAFF
CDR3 DNA: TGTGCCAGCAGCCTTTCTGTGGGGACAGGACTTACTGAAGCTTTCTTT

clone size: NA
D gene: TRBD1
J gene: TRBJ2-2
V gene: TRBV7-2
CDR3 protein: CASSQGPYRGGELFF
CDR3 DNA: TGTGCCAGCAGCCAGGGGCCTTACAGGGGCGGGGAGCTGTTTTTT

clone size: once
D gene: TRBD2
J gene: TRBJ2-1
V gene: TRBV27
CDR3 protein: CASSRWMRSGGAYNEQFF
CDR3 DNA: TGTGCCAGCAGTCGCTGGATGAGGAGCGGGGGGGCCTACAATGAGCAGTTCTTC

clone size: NA
D gene: TRBD1
J gene: TRBJ1-2
V gene: TRBV6-5
CDR3 protein: CATVDRGNGYTF
CDR3 DNA: TGTGCCACCGTAGACAGGGGGAATGGCTACACCTTC

clone size: NA
D gene: NA
J gene: TRBJ2-1
V gene: TRBV10-1
CDR3 protein: CASSVSGWVQFF
CDR3 DNA: TGCGCCAGCAGTGTGAGCGGGTGGGTGCAGTTCTTC

clone size: NA
D gene: NA
J gene: TRBJ1-4
V gene: TRBV9
CDR3 protein: CASSVDMAGDEKLFF
CDR3 DNA: TGTGCCAGCAGCGTAGATATGGCAGGGGATGAAAAACTGTTTTTT

clone size: NA
D gene: NA
J gene: TRBJ2-5
V gene: TRBV29-1
CDR3 protein: CSVVFSSAQETQYF
CDR3 DNA: TGCAGCGTCGTTTTTTCTAGCGCCCAAGAGACCCAGTACTTC

clone size: NA
D gene: TRBD1
J gene: TRBJ1-4
V gene: TRBV6-5
CDR3 protein: CASSYMATGSGEKLFF
CDR3 DNA: TGTGCCAGCAGTTATATGGCGACAGGGTCAGGTGAAAAACTGTTTTTT

clone size: NA
D gene: NA
J gene: TRBJ2-6
V gene: TRBV5-1
CDR3 protein: CASSLDGTFGANVLTF
CDR3 DNA: TGCGCCAGCAGCTTGGACGGGACTTTTGGGGCCAACGTCCTGACTTTC

clone size: NA
D gene: NA
J gene: TRBJ2-5
V gene: TRBV18
CDR3 protein: CASSPATRSLETQYF
CDR3 DNA: TGTGCCAGCTCACCGGCGACAAGATCCTTGGAGACCCAGTACTTC

clone size: NA
D gene: NA
J gene: TRBJ1-6
V gene: TRBV19
CDR3 protein: CASSIGGGEVSNSPLHF
CDR3 DNA: TGTGCCAGTAGTATCGGGGGTGGTGAGGTCAGCAATTCACCCCTCCACTTT

clone size: once
D gene: NA
J gene: TRBJ1-4
V gene: TRBV5-1
CDR3 protein: CASSFQGGEKLFF
CDR3 DNA: TGCGCCAGCAGCTTTCAGGGCGGAGAAAAACTGTTTTTT

clone size: NA
D gene: NA
J gene: TRBJ1-2
V gene: TRBV6-4
CDR3 protein: CASSDYRGSGYTF
CDR3 DNA: TGTGCCAGCAGTGACTACCGGGGTTCTGGCTACACCTTC

clone size: NA
D gene: NA
J gene: TRBJ1-1
V gene: TRBV5-1
CDR3 protein: CASSIQGDGTEAFF
CDR3 DNA: TGCGCCAGCAGCATACAGGGTGACGGCACTGAAGCTTTCTTT

clone size: NA
D gene: NA
J gene: TRBJ1-2
V gene: TRBV15
CDR3 protein: CATSREGGGVYGYTF
CDR3 DNA: TGTGCCACCAGCAGAGAAGGGGGGGGAGTCTATGGCTACACCTTC

clone size: NA
D gene: NA
J gene: TRBJ2-6
V gene: TRBV30
CDR3 protein: CAWRTGLISSSGANVLTF
CDR3 DNA: TGTGCCTGGAGGACTGGCCTGATATCGTCCTCTGGGGCCAACGTCCTGACTTTC

clone size: NA
D gene: NA
J gene: TRBJ2-4
V gene: TRBV13
CDR3 protein: CASSLGRGTKNIQYF
CDR3 DNA: TGTGCCAGCAGCTTAGGTAGGGGAACCAAAAACATTCAGTACTTC

clone size: NA
D gene: TRBD2
J gene: TRBJ2-7
V gene: TRBV7-2
CDR3 protein: CASSPGPTSGGYEQYF
CDR3 DNA: TGTGCCAGCAGCCCAGGCCCGACTAGCGGGGGCTACGAGCAGTACTTC

clone size: NA
D gene: TRBD1
J gene: TRBJ2-1
V gene: TRBV11-3
CDR3 protein: CASSLEGQGVSSYNEQFF
CDR3 DNA: TGTGCCAGCAGCTTAGAGGGACAGGGGGTAAGCTCCTACAATGAGCAGTTCTTC

clone size: NA
D gene: NA
J gene: TRBJ1-4
V gene: TRBV10-3
CDR3 protein: CAIAGTNEKLFF
CDR3 DNA: TGTGCCATAGCCGGGACTAATGAAAAACTGTTTTTT

clone size: NA
D gene: TRBD2
J gene: TRBJ2-1
V gene: TRBV7-6
CDR3 protein: CASSFGNSGMGEQFF
CDR3 DNA: TGTGCCAGCAGCTTCGGTAATAGCGGGATGGGTGAGCAGTTCTTC

clone size: NA
D gene: TRBD1
J gene: TRBJ1-2
V gene: TRBV2
CDR3 protein: CASHRGLGGYTF
CDR3 DNA: TGTGCCAGTCACAGGGGGTTAGGTGGCTACACCTTC

clone size: once
D gene: NA
J gene: TRBJ1-2
V gene: TRBV5-6
CDR3 protein: CASSLTGFGYTF
CDR3 DNA: TGTGCCAGCAGCTTAACAGGGTTTGGCTACACCTTC

clone size: NA
D gene: NA
J gene: TRBJ1-2
V gene: TRBV19
CDR3 protein: CASSKNRVGYTF
CDR3 DNA: TGTGCCAGTAGTAAAAACAGGGTCGGCTACACCTTC

clone size: NA
D gene: TRBD1
J gene: TRBJ1-1
V gene: TRBV5-4
CDR3 protein: CASSLTGQGNTEAFF
CDR3 DNA: TGTGCCAGCAGCTTGACGGGACAGGGAAACACTGAAGCTTTCTTT

clone size: once
D gene: NA
J gene: TRBJ1-1
V gene: TRBV6-1
CDR3 protein: CASFGEPNTEAFF
CDR3 DNA: TGTGCCAGTTTTGGAGAGCCGAACACTGAAGCTTTCTTT

clone size: NA
D gene: TRBD1
J gene: TRBJ1-1
V gene: TRBV25-1
CDR3 protein: CASSRPGQGASAFF
CDR3 DNA: TGTGCCAGCAGTCGACCGGGACAGGGGGCGTCGGCTTTCTTT

clone size: NA
D gene: NA
J gene: TRBJ2-1
V gene: TRBV11-1
CDR3 protein: CASSLALVSYNEQFF
CDR3 DNA: TGTGCCAGCAGCTTAGCTTTAGTCTCCTACAATGAGCAGTTCTTC

clone size: once
D gene: NA
J gene: TRBJ1-2
V gene: TRBV30
CDR3 protein: CAWSWTVRQTWGYTF
CDR3 DNA: TGTGCCTGGAGCTGGACAGTTCGGCAGACCTGGGGCTACACCTTC

clone size: NA
D gene: TRBD1
J gene: TRBJ1-6
V gene: TRBV5-1
CDR3 protein: CASSWTGKQSPLHF
CDR3 DNA: TGCGCCAGCAGCTGGACAGGGAAGCAGTCACCCCTCCACTTT

clone size: NA
D gene: TRBD2
J gene: TRBJ2-7
V gene: TRBV4-2
CDR3 protein: CASSQASGSGYEQYF
CDR3 DNA: TGTGCCAGCAGCCAAGCGAGCGGGAGTGGGTACGAGCAGTACTTC

clone size: NA
D gene: NA
J gene: TRBJ2-7
V gene: TRBV7-6
CDR3 protein: CASSLALAETTGEQYF
CDR3 DNA: TGTGCCAGCAGCTTAGCGCTGGCAGAAACTACGGGGGAGCAGTACTTC

clone size: NA
D gene: TRBD1
J gene: TRBJ1-1
V gene: TRBV6-5
CDR3 protein: CASSRGGGYTEAFF
CDR3 DNA: TGTGCCAGCAGTCGAGGGGGCGGGTACACTGAAGCTTTCTTT

clone size: NA
D gene: TRBD1
J gene: TRBJ2-3
V gene: TRBV7-6
CDR3 protein: CASSTQGAGTDTQYF
CDR3 DNA: TGTGCCAGCAGTACGCAGGGGGCAGGGACAGATACGCAGTATTTT

clone size: NA
D gene: NA
J gene: TRBJ1-2
V gene: TRBV7-3
CDR3 protein: CASSLTIPPGQGISSGYGYTF
CDR3 DNA: TGTGCCAGCAGCTTAACGATCCCCCCGGGCCAGGGGATATCGTCGGGCTATGGCTACACCTTC

clone size: NA
D gene: NA
J gene: TRBJ1-2
V gene: TRBV6-5
CDR3 protein: CASSPHDAGDYGYTF
CDR3 DNA: TGTGCCAGCAGTCCCCACGACGCAGGGGACTATGGCTACACCTTC

clone size: NA
D gene: NA
J gene: TRBJ1-2
V gene: TRBV6-6
CDR3 protein: CASRRQNYGYTF
CDR3 DNA: TGTGCCAGCAGGAGACAGAACTATGGCTACACCTTC

clone size: NA
D gene: TRBD2
J gene: TRBJ2-1
V gene: TRBV27
CDR3 protein: CASSRETSGVSYNEQFF
CDR3 DNA: TGTGCCAGCAGTAGAGAAACTAGCGGGGTCTCCTACAATGAGCAGTTCTTC

clone size: NA
D gene: NA
J gene: TRBJ2-7
V gene: TRBV30
CDR3 protein: CAWSAGNEQYF
CDR3 DNA: TGTGCCTGGAGTGCAGGGAACGAGCAGTACTTC

clone size: NA
D gene: NA
J gene: TRBJ2-5
V gene: TRBV7-2
CDR3 protein: CASSLMTGLLGETQYF
CDR3 DNA: TGTGCCAGCAGCTTAATGACTGGACTCCTTGGGGAGACCCAGTACTTC

clone size: NA
D gene: NA
J gene: TRBJ2-7
V gene: TRBV2
CDR3 protein: CASSAGGFEQYF
CDR3 DNA: TGTGCCAGCAGCGCAGGGGGGTTCGAGCAGTACTTC

clone size: NA
D gene: TRBD1
J gene: TRBJ2-7
V gene: TRBV29-1
CDR3 protein: CSVGQGYPSYEQYF
CDR3 DNA: TGCAGCGTTGGACAGGGCTACCCTTCCTACGAGCAGTACTTC

clone size: NA
D gene: NA
J gene: TRBJ1-4
V gene: TRBV7-9
CDR3 protein: CASSPDYVGAANEKLFF
CDR3 DNA: TGTGCCAGCAGCCCGGACTACGTTGGGGCGGCTAATGAAAAACTGTTTTTT

clone size: NA
D gene: NA
J gene: TRBJ2-6
V gene: TRBV6-1
CDR3 protein: CASSESGSGANVLTF
CDR3 DNA: TGTGCCAGCAGTGAGTCGGGTTCTGGGGCCAACGTCCTGACTTTC

clone size: NA
D gene: NA
J gene: TRBJ1-2
V gene: TRBV29-1
CDR3 protein: CSVRQEYYGYTF
CDR3 DNA: TGCAGCGTACGACAGGAGTACTATGGCTACACCTTC

clone size: NA
D gene: TRBD2
J gene: TRBJ2-1
V gene: TRBV11-3
CDR3 protein: CASSLEVGLAGDNEQFF
CDR3 DNA: TGTGCCAGCAGCTTAGAAGTCGGGCTAGCGGGGGACAATGAGCAGTTCTTC